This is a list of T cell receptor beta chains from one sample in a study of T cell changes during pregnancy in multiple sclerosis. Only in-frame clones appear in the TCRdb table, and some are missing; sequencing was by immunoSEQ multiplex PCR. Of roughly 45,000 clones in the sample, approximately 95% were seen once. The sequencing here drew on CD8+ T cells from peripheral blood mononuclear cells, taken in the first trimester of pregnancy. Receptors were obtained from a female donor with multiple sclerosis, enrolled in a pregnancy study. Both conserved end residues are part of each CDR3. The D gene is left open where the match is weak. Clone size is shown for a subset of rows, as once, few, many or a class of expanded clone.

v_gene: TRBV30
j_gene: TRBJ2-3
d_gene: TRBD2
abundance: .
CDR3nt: TGTGCCTGGAGTGGCCTCCGGACTAGCGGGAGGGCCCTGGATCTTACAGATACGCAGTATTTT
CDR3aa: CAWSGLRTSGRALDLTDTQYF

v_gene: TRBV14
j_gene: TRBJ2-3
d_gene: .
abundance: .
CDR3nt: TGTGCCAGCAGCCTCTACTTCGGACTCTCCGATAGCACAGATACGCAGTATTTT
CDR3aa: CASSLYFGLSDSTDTQYF

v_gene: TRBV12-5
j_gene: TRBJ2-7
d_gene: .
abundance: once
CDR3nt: TGTGCTAGTGCTTACAGGGACGAGCAGTACTTC
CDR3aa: CASAYRDEQYF

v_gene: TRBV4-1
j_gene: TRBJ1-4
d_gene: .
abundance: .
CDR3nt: TGCGCCAGCAGTTACGTGGGCGTTGATGAAAAACTGTTTTTT
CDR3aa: CASSYVGVDEKLFF

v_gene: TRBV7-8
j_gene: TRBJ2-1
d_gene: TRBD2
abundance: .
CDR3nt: TGTGCCAGCAGCTTACTAGCGGGGGCATACAATGAGCAGTTCTTC
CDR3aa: CASSLLAGAYNEQFF

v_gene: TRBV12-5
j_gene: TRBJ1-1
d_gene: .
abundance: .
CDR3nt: TGTGCTAGTGGTGGGGCCCAGGGTGGCACTGAAGCTTTCTTT
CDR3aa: CASGGAQGGTEAFF

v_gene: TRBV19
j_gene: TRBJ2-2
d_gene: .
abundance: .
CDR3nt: TGTGCCAGCGATGGCGGGGTGTGGACCGGGGAGCTGTTTTTT
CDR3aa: CASDGGVWTGELFF

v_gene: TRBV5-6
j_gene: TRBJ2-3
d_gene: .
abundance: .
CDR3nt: TGTGCCAGCAGCTTGACCCTTACTAGCACAGATACGCAGTATTTT
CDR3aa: CASSLTLTSTDTQYF

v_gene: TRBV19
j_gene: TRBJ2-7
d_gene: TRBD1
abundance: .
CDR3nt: TGTGCCAGCCAAATGACAGGGGGTATTTACGAGCAGTACTTC
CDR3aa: CASQMTGGIYEQYF

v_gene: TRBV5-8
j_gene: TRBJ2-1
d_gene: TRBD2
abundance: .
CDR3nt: TGTGCCAGCAGCCGACTAGCGGGAGTGGCAGATGAGCAGTTCTTC
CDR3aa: CASSRLAGVADEQFF

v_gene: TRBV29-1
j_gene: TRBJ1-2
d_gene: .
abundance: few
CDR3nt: TGCAGCGTTGGGGCTATCGACACCTTCTACTTC
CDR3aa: CSVGAIDTFYF

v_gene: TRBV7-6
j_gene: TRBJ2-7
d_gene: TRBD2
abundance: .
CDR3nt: TGTGCCAGCAGCCCCGGGACTAGCGGGAGGCCCGAGCAGTACTTC
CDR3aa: CASSPGTSGRPEQYF

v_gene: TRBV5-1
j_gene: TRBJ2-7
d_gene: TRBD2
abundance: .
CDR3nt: TGCGCCAGCAGCTTGGATAGCGGGAGCTACGAGCAGTACTTC
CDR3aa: CASSLDSGSYEQYF

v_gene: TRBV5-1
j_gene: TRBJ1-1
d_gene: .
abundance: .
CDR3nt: TGCGCCAGCAGCTCGACAGTTCAAGCTGAAGCTTTCTTT
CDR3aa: CASSSTVQAEAFF

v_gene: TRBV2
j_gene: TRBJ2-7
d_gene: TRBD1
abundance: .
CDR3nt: TGTGCCAGCAGTGGGGCTATGACAGGGGGCTCGAGGGAGCAGTACTTC
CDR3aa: CASSGAMTGGSREQYF

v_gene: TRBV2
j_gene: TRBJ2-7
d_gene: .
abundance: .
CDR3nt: TGTGCCAGCTGGGGGGGCGCTCAGCAGTACTTC
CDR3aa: CASWGGAQQYF

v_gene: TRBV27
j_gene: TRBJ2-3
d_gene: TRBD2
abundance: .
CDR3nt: TGTGCCAGCAGTCCGAGCGGGATAAGCACAGATACGCAGTATTTT
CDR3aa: CASSPSGISTDTQYF

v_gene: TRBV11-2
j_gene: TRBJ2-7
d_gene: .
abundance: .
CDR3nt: TGTGCCAGCAGCTTTGGCAGGGGAACCTACGAGCAGTACTTC
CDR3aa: CASSFGRGTYEQYF

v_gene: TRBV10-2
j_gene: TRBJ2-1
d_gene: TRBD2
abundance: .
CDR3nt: TGCGCCAGCAGTTCAAGCGGGAGCCTCTTCGACGGGGGTTACAATGAGCAGTTCTTC
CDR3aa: CASSSSGSLFDGGYNEQFF

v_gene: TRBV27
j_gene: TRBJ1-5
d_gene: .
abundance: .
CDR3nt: TGTGCCAGCAGTTTCCAGGGGCCCAATCAGCCCCAGCATTTT
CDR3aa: CASSFQGPNQPQHF

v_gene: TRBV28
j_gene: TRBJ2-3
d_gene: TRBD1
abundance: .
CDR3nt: TGTGCCAGCACCCCGGACAGGGGGGCGCGCACAGATACGCAGTATTTT
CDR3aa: CASTPDRGARTDTQYF

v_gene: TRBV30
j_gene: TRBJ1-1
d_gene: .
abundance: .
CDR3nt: TGTGCCTGGATTTTGGAGGGCCACACTGAAGCTTTCTTT
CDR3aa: CAWILEGHTEAFF

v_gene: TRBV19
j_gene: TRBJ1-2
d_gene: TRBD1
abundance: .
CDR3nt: TGTGCCAGTAGTATGGGGACAGGGCCCATCTATGGCTACACCTTC
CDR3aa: CASSMGTGPIYGYTF

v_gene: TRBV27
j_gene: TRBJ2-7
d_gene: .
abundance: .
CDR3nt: TGTGCCAGCAGTCCCGGACAGCTGGCTTACTACGAGCAGTACTTC
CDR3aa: CASSPGQLAYYEQYF

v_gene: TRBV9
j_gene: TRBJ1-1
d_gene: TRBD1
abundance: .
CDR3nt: TGTGCCAGCAGCCCCCCCTCAACGGCAGGGGGCGCGAGGACTGAAGCTTTCTTT
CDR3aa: CASSPPSTAGGARTEAFF